The clone carrying this TCR beta chain was seen a single time. The antigen is not known. This sample was taken from a study of PD-1 blockade in mismatch repair-deficient tumors. Looking at the study overall: All were previously treated, progressing patients with around eleven mismatch repair-deficient cancer types.

Mismatch repair deficiency was confirmed in all patients, by PCR or immunohistochemistry. TCRs were sequenced from a few patients responding to pembrolizumab. Method: immunoSEQ multiplex PCR; TCRdb's copy keeps in-frame clones and lacks some. The table includes 76,000 or so clones, approximately 78% detected once. General study results and limits: Tumor-resident clones, often undetectable pretreatment in blood, expanded then contracted after pembrolizumab.

Germline CDR1 is SGHDT and CDR2 is YYEEEE. V lost 2 bases and J lost 4; bases outside the gene matches: 5. This CDR3 is 15 amino acids long. The origin of this receptor is an adult with mismatch repair-deficient cancer. The V and J genes are TRBV5-6 and TRBJ2-1; TRBD1 agrees at 8 bases. Specimen: peripheral blood, collected 44 weeks after starting pembrolizumab. The DNA of the CDR3 is TGTGCCAGCAGCTTAACCCGACAGGGGTACAATGAGCAGTTCTTC. Translating it yields CASSLTRQGYNEQFF. The full variable domain, completed using reference TRBV5-6 and TRBJ2-1, is DAGVTQSPTHLIKTRGQQVTLRCSPKSGHDTVSWYQQALGQGPQFIFQYYEEEERQRGNFPDRFSGHQFPNYSSELNVNALLLGDSALYLCASSLTRQGYNEQFFGPGTRLTVL.